The present entry profiles one T cell receptor (beta chain) with its context. This sample stems from a study of CD8 T cells in Susac syndrome. Reverse transcription of roughly 0.45 to 1 ug RNA was carried out with random hexamers. TCRdb reprocessed the immunoSEQ multiplex PCR reads with MiXCR, giving one entry per CDR3 protein. The table lists 140,000 or so distinct CDR3 sequences, more than 90% of them singletons. V was trimmed by 4 bases and J by 2 bases, leaving 11 bases between them. This CDR3 has 14 residues. Germline V CDR1 and CDR2: DFQATT, SNEGSKA (reference sequence). This sequence joins TRBV20-1 and TRBJ1-4; D perhaps matches TRBD1 (5 bases). This sequence was found in a human donor with Susac syndrome. The specimen sequenced was CD4+ T cells from PBMCs. CDR3 in DNA: TGCAGTGCTACCGGGGCCAAGACTAATGAAAAACTGTTTTTT. Translating it yields CSATGAKTNEKLFF.